This T cell receptor (beta chain) was captured in a study of lymphopenia after photon versus proton radiotherapy. Per germline, CDR1 KGHSH and CDR2 LQKENI. This CDR3 is 14 amino acids long. V was cut by 3 bases and J by 5 bases, with 11 bases left in between. Measured with immunoSEQ multiplex PCR; TCRdb has only the in-frame clones, and not every one. Of 11,000 to 15,000 clones detected, 82% appear once; the ten largest clones hold 25% to 30%. Study-wide points: Post-nadir diversity loss with photons came from oligoclonal expansion, particularly CD8+ Temra cells. Authors raise, but do not show, better survival with proton therapy. Relative stability marked proton patients; photon patients lost diversity and naive cells.

Comments on this clone: Its antigen remains unidentified.

The sample here was peripheral blood, taken from a patient treated with photon-based radiotherapy. The chain combines TRBV18 with TRBJ1-5; tentative D call: TRBD1 (5 bases). The source is a man in his fifties or sixties with gastric cancer. The CDR3 region is CASSPGGMDQPQHF. The CDR3 region has the DNA TGTGCCAGCTCACCTGGGGGAATGGATCAGCCCCAGCATTTT.